A single sample is the source of the 8 T cell receptor beta chains below, sequenced in a study of vaccination effects on CD4 cells after COVID-19. Antigen-specific CD4+ T cells were first expanded with viral peptide pools by the ViraFEST assay and only then sequenced. It was after roughly ten days of culture that CD4+ T cells were isolated. For these TCRs, the target antigens are not known. Using immunoSEQ multiplex PCR, the repertoire was profiled, and TCRdb retains in-frame clones only, with some absent. The profile covers about 61,000 clones, with about four fifths appearing a single time and roughly 2.4% taken by the ten largest. Sequencing used CD4+ T cells from PBMCs cultured with HCoV-229E spike peptides, obtained before COVID-19 vaccination. The receptors were gathered from a human donor who received a COVID-19 vaccine.

The chain recombines TRBV16 with TRBJ1-4; a possible D gene is TRBD1 (6 bases). This CDR3 comprises 13 residues. Germline V lookup: CDR1 KGHSY, CDR2 FQNENV. Between the trimmed V and J ends, which lost 4 bases and 8 bases, there was a span of 11 bases. CDR3: CASSPQGKEKLFF. The CDR3 region has the DNA TGTGCCAGCAGCCCACAGGGAAAGGAAAAACTGTTTTTT.

CDR3 bases: TGTGCCAGCAGCCAATCCCCCGGACCGAGCTATGGCTACACCTTC. Translated: CASSQSPGPSYGYTF. This rearrangement joins TRBV6-5 to TRBJ1-2; D not resolved. Trimming took 6 bases from V and 4 from J, leaving 18 bases between them. Germline V gives CDR1 MNHEY, CDR2 SVGAGI. This CDR3 contains 15 residues.

This clone showed up just once. The rearrangement uses TRBV6-1 and TRBJ2-7, with D perhaps TRBD1 or TRBD2 (6 bases each). CDR1 is MNHNS, CDR2 SASEGT, per germline. The CDR3 is made up of 14 amino acids. DNA of the CDR3: TGTGCCAGCAGCGAAGCCGGGGGCGATTACGAGCAGTACGTC. It specifies CASSEAGGDYEQYV.

This chain joins TRBV7-2 and TRBJ1-2, with TRBD1 identical over 7 bases. Germline assignment: CDR1 SGHTA and CDR2 FQGNSA. V was clipped by 7 bases and J by 8 bases; unmatched bases: 13. This CDR3 comprises 14 residues. CDR3 region: CASTRKTGDGGYTF. The CDR3, as DNA: TGTGCCAGCACTCGCAAAACAGGGGACGGGGGCTACACCTTC.

This clone was seen only once. The chain combines TRBV2 with TRBJ2-6; TRBD1 or TRBD2 may be the D gene (5 bases each). The V gene lost 6 bases and the J gene lost 3 bases, with 9 bases spanning the gap. Germline values: CDR1 SNHLY, CDR2 FYNNEI. The CDR3 covers 14 residues. CDR3 in DNA: TGTGCCAGCAGGCCAGGGAGTGGGGCCAACGTCCTGACTTTC. This gives the protein CASRPGSGANVLTF. Complete variable domain (other parts from reference TRBV2 and TRBJ2-6): EPEVTQTPSHQVTQMGQEVILRCVPISNHLYFYWYRQILGQKVEFLVSFYNNEISEKSEIFDDQFSVERPDGSNFTLKIRSTKLEDSAMYFCASRPGSGANVLTFGAGSRLTVL.

The V call is TRBV19, the J call TRBJ1-4; 7 bases line up with TRBD1. The junction had 10 bases not matched to a gene; V was cut back by 5 bases and J by 7 bases. The CDR3 runs 15 residues. Germline V gene data show CDR1 as LNHDA and CDR2 as SQIVND (reference sequence). The CDR3 nucleotides are TGTGCCAGTAGTCCCCCCGGGACAGCTAGTGAAAAACTGTTTTTT. This codes for CASSPPGTASEKLFF.

This clone was seen a few times. The chain uses TRBV10-1 and TRBJ2-3; D assignment may be TRBD1 or TRBD2 (5 bases each). The V gene's germline CDR1 is WNHNN and CDR2 SYGVQD (reference sequence). This CDR3 region has 14 residues. V lost 2 bases, J lost 7 bases, and 13 bases lay in between. The CDR3 sequence: CASSEQRGVNTQYF. The CDR3 DNA is TGCGCCAGCAGTGAGCAAAGAGGGGTGAATACGCAGTATTTT.

V is TRBV15 and J is TRBJ2-5, with D uncertain. V was pared by 3 bases and J by 5 bases, with 4 bases between. The CDR3 length is 11 residues. Germline CDR1 LNHNV, CDR2 YYDKDF (reference sequence). The chain's CDR3 is CATSRGETQYF. In DNA form, the CDR3 reads TGTGCCACCAGCAGGGGGGAGACCCAGTACTTC.